A single sample gave rise to the 10 T cell receptor beta chains below, sequenced in a study of T cell repertoires in cytomegalovirus infection. The antigens these receptors bind are not known. TCRdb recomputed calls from the reads with MiXCR, one row per CDR3 protein. The sample carries about half a million distinct CDR3 sequences, approximately 42% recorded once. This material consisted of cultured PBMCs, taken from culture after CMV antigen stimulation. The receptor source for this set is a human donor in good health (CMV status not recorded). Some clones in this sample may be carry-over from other donors' samples.

This clonotype was counted only a few times. This chain joins TRBV7-2 and TRBJ1-4; D not certain. Looked up from germline, CDR1 is SGHTA and CDR2 is FQGNSA. The germline V and J ends were trimmed by 4 bases and 7 bases, with 16 bases remaining between them. This CDR3 has 15 amino acids. The chain's CDR3 is CASSSDLTRGEKLFF. CDR3 nucleotides: TGTGCCAGCAGCTCAGACCTCACTCGGGGTGAAAAACTGTTTTTT.

V and J are TRBV4-3 and TRBJ2-2; 7 bases align to TRBD1. Germline V lookup: CDR1 LGHNA, CDR2 YSLEER. The length of the CDR3 is 15 residues. Trimming cost V 4 bases and J 7 bases; bases outside gene matches: 9. CDR3 loop: CASSRRDRVVGELFF. The CDR3 DNA reads TGCGCCAGCAGCCGCAGAGACAGGGTCGTCGGGGAGCTGTTTTTT.

This clonotype has a single count. This chain uses TRBV28 with TRBJ1-3, with D unclear. The CDR3 has 14 amino acids. CDR1 is MDHEN and CDR2 is SYDVKM in the germline V gene. The germline V and J ends were trimmed by 7 bases and 0 bases, with 10 bases remaining between them. CDR3 region: CASTLPYSGNTIYF. In nucleotides, the CDR3 is TGTGCCAGCACCCTCCCCTACTCTGGAAACACCATATATTTT.

The rearrangement joins TRBV14 to TRBJ2-3, with 16 bases fitting TRBD2. Germline assignment: CDR1 SGHDN and CDR2 FVKESK. The CDR3 runs to 19 residues. V was pared by 4 bases and J by 6 bases, with 13 bases of the junction left unmatched. The CDR3 bases are TGTGCCAGCAGCCCATTTCCGGGACTAGCGGGAGGGCCAACGGATACGCAGTATTTT. It yields the protein CASSPFPGLAGGPTDTQYF.

This clonotype was observed a few times. The chain uses TRBV10-3 and TRBJ2-3; TRBD1 aligns across 7 bases. Germline CDR1 reads ENHRY; CDR2 reads SYGVKD. The CDR3 length is 15 residues. J gave up 3 bases and V 7 bases, and 10 bases lay outside the gene matches. The CDR3 DNA reads TGTGCCATCACGCCGACAGGGAAAGGAACAGATACGCAGTATTTT. It codes for CAITPTGKGTDTQYF.

This clonotype showed up just a few times. The V and J genes are TRBV7-2 and TRBJ1-5, with D uncertain. V was pared by 6 bases and J by 7 bases, with 13 bases between. CDR3 length: 13 residues. From germline, CDR1 is SGHTA and CDR2 FQGNSA. The CDR3 reads CASSPQLGQPQHF. The CDR3, as DNA: TGTGCCAGCAGTCCCCAGCTGGGCCAGCCCCAGCATTTT.

The J gene is TRBJ2-6, the V gene TRBV6-2 or TRBV6-3; a possible D gene is TRBD1 (5 bases). Trimming took off 5 bases at V and 0 bases at J, with 11 bases between the two ends. Germline CDR1 MNHEY, CDR2 SVGEGT. The CDR3 sequence is 16 residues long. The CDR3 sequence is CASSRPGYSGANVLTF. CDR3 in DNA: TGTGCCAGCAGTCGGCCAGGGTACTCTGGGGCCAACGTCCTGACTTTC.

V is TRBV7-9 and J is TRBJ2-7, with D perhaps given as TRBD1 or TRBD2 (7 bases each). This CDR3 has 13 residues. V gave up 5 bases and J gave up 6 bases, with 14 bases separating them. CDR1 SEHNR and CDR2 FQNEAQ come from the germline V gene (reference sequence). The chain's CDR3 is CASSQGGIREQYF. The CDR3, as DNA: TGTGCCAGCAGCCAGGGGGGGATCCGCGAGCAGTACTTC.

The J gene is TRBJ2-6, the V gene TRBV12-3 or TRBV12-4; weak D call: TRBD1 (5 bases). The CDR3 runs to 14 residues. V was cut by 8 bases and J by 1 base, with 9 bases left in between. CDR3 in DNA: TGTGCCAGCGCCCCAGGGTCTGGGGCCAACGTCCTGACTTTC. Translated: CASAPGSGANVLTF.

In nucleotides, the CDR3 is TGTGCCAGCAGCCCTCTTTCTGGCGAGCAGTACTTC. This sequence encodes CASSPLSGEQYF. This chain connects TRBV6-8 to TRBJ2-7; D is ambiguous. Per the germline V gene, CDR1 is MNHGY and CDR2 is SAAAGT. This CDR3 is built from 12 residues. V was trimmed by 6 bases and J by 6 bases, leaving 12 bases between them.